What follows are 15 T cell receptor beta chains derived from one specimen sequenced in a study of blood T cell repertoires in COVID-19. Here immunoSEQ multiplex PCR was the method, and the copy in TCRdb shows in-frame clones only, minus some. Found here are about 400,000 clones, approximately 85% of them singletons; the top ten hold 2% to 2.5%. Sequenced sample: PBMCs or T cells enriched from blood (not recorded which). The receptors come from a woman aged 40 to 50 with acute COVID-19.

The CDR3 bases are TGTGCCAGCAGCCCTAGCGGGGGTTCCTACGAGCAGTACTTC. Protein: CASSPSGGSYEQYF. This chain links TRBV4-2 with TRBJ2-7; 10 bases align to TRBD2. The CDR3 is made up of 14 amino acids. The ends lost 4 bases at V and 1 base at J; junction bases unmatched: 1. Germline V gives CDR1 LGHNA, CDR2 YNFKEQ.

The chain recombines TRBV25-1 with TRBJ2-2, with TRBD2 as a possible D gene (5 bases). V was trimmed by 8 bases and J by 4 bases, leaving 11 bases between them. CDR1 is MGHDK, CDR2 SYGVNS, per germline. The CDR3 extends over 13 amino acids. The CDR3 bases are TGTGCCAGCGCAACGCGGGTCACCGGGGAGCTGTTTTTT. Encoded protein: CASATRVTGELFF.

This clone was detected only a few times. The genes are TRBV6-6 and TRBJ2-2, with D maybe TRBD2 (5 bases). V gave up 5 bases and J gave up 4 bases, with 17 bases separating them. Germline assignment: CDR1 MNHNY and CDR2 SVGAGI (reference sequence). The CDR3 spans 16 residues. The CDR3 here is CASSRATEGTTGELFF. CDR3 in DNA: TGTGCCAGCAGTCGAGCGACCGAGGGCACCACCGGGGAGCTGTTTTTT.

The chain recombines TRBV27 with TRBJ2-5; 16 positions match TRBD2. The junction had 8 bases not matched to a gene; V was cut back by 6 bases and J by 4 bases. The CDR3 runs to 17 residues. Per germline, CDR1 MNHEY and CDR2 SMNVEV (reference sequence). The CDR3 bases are TGTGCCAGCAGAGGGGGACTAGCGGGGGGGCGAGGAGAGACCCAGTACTTC. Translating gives CASRGGLAGGRGETQYF.

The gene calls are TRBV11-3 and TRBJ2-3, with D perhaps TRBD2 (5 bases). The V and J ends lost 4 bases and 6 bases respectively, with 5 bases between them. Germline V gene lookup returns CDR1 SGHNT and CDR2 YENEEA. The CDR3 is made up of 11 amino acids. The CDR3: CASSSGDTQYF. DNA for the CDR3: TGTGCCAGCAGCTCGGGGGATACGCAGTATTTT.

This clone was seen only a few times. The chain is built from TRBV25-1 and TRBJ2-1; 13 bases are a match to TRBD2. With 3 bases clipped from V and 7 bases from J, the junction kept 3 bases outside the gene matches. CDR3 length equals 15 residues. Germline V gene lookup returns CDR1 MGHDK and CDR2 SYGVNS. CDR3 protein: CASSDLGLAGNEQFF. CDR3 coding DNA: TGTGCCAGCAGTGACCTGGGACTAGCGGGGAATGAGCAGTTCTTC.

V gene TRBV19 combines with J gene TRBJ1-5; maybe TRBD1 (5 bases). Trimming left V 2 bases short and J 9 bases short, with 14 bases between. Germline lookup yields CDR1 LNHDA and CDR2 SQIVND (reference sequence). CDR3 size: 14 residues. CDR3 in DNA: TGTGCCAGTAGTATAACGGGGGGTCAGGGGCCCCAGCATTTT. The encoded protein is CASSITGGQGPQHF.

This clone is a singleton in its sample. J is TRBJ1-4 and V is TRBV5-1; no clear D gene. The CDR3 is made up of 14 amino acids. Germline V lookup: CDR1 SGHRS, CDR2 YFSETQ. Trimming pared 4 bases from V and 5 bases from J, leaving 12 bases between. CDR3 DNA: TGCGCCAGCAGCCAAGAGGGCCCGAATGAAAAACTGTTTTTT. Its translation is CASSQEGPNEKLFF.

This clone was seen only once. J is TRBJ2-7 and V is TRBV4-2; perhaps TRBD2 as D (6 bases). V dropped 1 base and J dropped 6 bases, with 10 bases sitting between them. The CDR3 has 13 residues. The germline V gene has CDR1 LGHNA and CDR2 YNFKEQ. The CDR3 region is CASSQVILAEQYF. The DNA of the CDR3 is TGTGCCAGCAGCCAAGTAATACTAGCCGAGCAGTACTTC.

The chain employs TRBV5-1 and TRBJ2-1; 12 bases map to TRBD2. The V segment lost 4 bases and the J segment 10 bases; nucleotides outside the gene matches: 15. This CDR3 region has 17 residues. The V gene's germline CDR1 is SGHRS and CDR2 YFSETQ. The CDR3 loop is CASSPGPSGGALREQFF. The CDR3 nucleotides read TGCGCCAGCAGCCCCGGGCCTAGCGGGGGGGCCTTGAGGGAGCAGTTCTTC.

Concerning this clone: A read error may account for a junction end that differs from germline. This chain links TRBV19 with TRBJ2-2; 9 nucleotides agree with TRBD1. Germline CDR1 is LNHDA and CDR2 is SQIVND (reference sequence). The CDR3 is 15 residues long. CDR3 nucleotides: TGTGCCACTAGTCCCCGCCGGACAGGGGCCGGGGAGCTGTTTTTT. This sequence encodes CATSPRRTGAGELFF.

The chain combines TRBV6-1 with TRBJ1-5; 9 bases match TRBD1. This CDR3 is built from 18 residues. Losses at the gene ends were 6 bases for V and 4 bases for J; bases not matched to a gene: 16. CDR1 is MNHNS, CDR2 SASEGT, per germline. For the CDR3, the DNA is TGTGCCAGCAGAGAAACCACCGGGACAGGGAGGGATAATCAGCCCCAGCATTTT. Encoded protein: CASRETTGTGRDNQPQHF.

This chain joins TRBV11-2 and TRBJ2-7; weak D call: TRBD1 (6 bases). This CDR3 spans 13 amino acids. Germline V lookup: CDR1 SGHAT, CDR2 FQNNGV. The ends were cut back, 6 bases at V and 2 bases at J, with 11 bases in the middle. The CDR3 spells CASSSGHPYEQYF. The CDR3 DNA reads TGTGCCAGCAGTTCGGGACACCCCTACGAGCAGTACTTC. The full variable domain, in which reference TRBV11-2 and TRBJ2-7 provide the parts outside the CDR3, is EAGVAQSPRYKIIEKRQSVAFWCNPISGHATLYWYQQILGQGPKLLIQFQNNGVVDDSQLPKDRFSAERLKGVDSTLKIQPAKLEDSAVYLCASSSGHPYEQYFGPGTRLTVT.

The CDR3 nucleotides read TGTGCCAGCTCACCAGAGTTGCTCTCTGGAAACACCATATATTTT. Protein sequence: CASSPELLSGNTIYF. V usage is TRBV18 and J usage is TRBJ1-3; D remains ambiguous. The CDR3 consists of 15 residues. Trimming stripped 2 bases from V and 0 bases from J, with 8 bases between. Germline CDR1 is KGHSH and CDR2 is LQKENI.

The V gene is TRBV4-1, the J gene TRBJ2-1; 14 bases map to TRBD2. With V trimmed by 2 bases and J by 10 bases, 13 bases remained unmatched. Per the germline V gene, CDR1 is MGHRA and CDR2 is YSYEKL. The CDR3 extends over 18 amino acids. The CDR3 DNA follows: TGCGCCAGCAGCCAACCGGGACTAGCGGGGGCACAGGCTCGGGAGCAGTTCTTC. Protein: CASSQPGLAGAQAREQFF.